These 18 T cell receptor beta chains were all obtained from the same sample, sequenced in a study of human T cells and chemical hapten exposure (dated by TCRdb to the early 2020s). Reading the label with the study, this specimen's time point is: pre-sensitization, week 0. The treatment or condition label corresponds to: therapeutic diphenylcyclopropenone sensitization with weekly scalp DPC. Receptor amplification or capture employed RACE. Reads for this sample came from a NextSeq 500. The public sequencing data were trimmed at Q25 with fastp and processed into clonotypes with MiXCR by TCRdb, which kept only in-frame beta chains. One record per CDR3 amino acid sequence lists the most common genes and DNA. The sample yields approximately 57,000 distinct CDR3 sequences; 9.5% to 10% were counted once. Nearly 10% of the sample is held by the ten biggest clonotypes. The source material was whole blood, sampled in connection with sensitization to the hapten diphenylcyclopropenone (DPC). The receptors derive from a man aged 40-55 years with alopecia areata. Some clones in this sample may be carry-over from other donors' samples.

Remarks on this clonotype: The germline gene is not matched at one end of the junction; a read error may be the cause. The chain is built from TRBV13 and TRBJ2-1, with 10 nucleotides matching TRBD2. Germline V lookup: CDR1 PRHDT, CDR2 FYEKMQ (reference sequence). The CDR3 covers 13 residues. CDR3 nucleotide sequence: TGTGCCAGCAGCTTTCAGCGGGAGGGCCGACGGCTCTTC. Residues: CASSFQREGRRLF.

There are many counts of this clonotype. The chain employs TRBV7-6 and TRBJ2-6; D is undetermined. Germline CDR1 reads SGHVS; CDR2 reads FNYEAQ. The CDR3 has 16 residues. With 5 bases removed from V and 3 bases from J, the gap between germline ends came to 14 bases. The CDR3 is CASSEYLLSGANVLTF. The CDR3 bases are TGTGCCAGCAGCGAGTACCTTTTGAGTGGGGCCAACGTCCTGACTTTC.

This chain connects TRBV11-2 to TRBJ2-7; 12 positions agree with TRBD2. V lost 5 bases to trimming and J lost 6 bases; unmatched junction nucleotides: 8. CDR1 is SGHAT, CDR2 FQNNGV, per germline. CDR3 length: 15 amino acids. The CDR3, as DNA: TGTGCCAGCAGCCCCCAGACTAGCGGGAGAGGCGAGCAGTACTTC. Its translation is CASSPQTSGRGEQYF. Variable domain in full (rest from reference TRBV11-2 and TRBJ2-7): EAGVAQSPRYKIIEKRQSVAFWCNPISGHATLYWYQQILGQGPKLLIQFQNNGVVDDSQLPKDRFSAERLKGVDSTLKIQPAKLEDSAVYLCASSPQTSGRGEQYFGPGTRLTVT.

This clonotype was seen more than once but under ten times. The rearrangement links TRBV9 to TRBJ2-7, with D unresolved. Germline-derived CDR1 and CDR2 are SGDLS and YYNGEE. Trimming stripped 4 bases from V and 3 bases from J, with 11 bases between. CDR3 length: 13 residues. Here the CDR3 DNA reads TGTGCCAGCAGCCCGACGGTGGGCTACGAGCAGTACTTC. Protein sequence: CASSPTVGYEQYF.

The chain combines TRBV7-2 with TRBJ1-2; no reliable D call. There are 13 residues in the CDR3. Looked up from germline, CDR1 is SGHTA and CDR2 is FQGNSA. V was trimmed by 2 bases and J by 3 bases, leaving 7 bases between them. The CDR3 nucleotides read TGTGCCAGCAGCTTACCGGACGACTATGGCTACACCTTC. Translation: CASSLPDDYGYTF.

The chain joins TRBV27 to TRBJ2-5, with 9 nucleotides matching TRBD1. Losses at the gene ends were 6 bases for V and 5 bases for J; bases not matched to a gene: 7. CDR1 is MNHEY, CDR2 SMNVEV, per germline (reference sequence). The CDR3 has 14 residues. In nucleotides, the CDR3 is TGTGCCAGCAGGCCGGACAGGGGTCGGGAGACCCAGTACTTC. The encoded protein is CASRPDRGRETQYF.

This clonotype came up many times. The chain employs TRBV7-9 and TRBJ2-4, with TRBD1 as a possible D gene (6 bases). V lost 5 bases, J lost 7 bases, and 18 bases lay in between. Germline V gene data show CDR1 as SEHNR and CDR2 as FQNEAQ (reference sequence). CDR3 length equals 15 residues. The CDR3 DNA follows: TGTGCCAGCAGCCCGGGGCAGGCAGGGGTCAACATTCAGTACTTC. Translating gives CASSPGQAGVNIQYF.

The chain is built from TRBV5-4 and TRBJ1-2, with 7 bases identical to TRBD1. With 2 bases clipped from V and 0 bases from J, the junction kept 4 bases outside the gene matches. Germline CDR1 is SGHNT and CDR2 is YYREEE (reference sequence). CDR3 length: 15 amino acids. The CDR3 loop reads CASSLQGLTNYGYTF. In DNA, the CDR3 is TGTGCCAGCAGCTTACAGGGGTTGACTAACTATGGCTACACCTTC.

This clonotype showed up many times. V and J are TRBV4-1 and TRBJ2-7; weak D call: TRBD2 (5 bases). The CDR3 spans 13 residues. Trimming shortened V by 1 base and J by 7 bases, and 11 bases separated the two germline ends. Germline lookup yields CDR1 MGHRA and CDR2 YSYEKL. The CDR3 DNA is TGCGCCAGCAGCCAAGGCAACGGCGGGGAGCAGTACTTC. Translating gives CASSQGNGGEQYF.

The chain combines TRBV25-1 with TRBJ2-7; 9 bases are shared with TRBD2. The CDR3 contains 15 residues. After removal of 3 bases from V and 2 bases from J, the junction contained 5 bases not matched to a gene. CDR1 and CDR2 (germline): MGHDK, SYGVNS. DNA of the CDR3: TGTGCCAGCAGTGAGGCTAGCGGGGTAACCTACGAGCAGTACTTC. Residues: CASSEASGVTYEQYF.

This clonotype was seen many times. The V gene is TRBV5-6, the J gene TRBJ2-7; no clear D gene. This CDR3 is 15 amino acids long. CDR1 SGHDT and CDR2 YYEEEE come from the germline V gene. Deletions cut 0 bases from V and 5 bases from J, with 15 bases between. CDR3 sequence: CASSLVSANLNEQYF. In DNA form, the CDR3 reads TGTGCCAGCAGCTTGGTTTCAGCGAACCTAAACGAGCAGTACTTC.

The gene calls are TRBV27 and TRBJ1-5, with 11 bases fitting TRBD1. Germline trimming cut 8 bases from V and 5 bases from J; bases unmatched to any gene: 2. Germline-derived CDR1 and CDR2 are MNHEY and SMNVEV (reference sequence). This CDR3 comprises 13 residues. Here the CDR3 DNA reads TGTGCCAGCGGACAGGGGGCTGATCAGCCCCAGCATTTT. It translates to CASGQGADQPQHF.

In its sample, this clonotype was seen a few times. The CDR3, as DNA: TGTGCCAGCCGTTTGACTAGCCAAAACACCGGGGAGCTGTTTTTT. Translating gives CASRLTSQNTGELFF. This chain links TRBV2 with TRBJ2-2; 7 bases agree with TRBD2. Germline CDR1 SNHLY, CDR2 FYNNEI. The ends lost 8 bases at V and 2 bases at J; junction bases unmatched: 8. CDR3 length equals 15 residues.

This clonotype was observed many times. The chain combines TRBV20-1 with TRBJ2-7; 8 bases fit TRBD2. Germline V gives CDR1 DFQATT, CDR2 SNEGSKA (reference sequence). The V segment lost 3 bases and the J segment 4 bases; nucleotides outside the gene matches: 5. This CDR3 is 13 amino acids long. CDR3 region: CSASKREFYEQYF. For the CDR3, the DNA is TGCAGTGCTAGTAAGCGGGAGTTTTACGAGCAGTACTTC.

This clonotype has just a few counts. CDR3 nucleotide sequence: TGCAGCGCAAGGACACCGGGAATTCCGCGGCAGTACTTC. It translates to CSARTPGIPRQYF. The chain combines TRBV29-1 with TRBJ2-7; D may be TRBD1 or TRBD2 (5 bases each). Germline values: CDR1 SQVTM, CDR2 ANQGSEA. The CDR3 has 13 amino acids. Deletions cut 7 bases from V and 9 bases from J, with 22 bases between.

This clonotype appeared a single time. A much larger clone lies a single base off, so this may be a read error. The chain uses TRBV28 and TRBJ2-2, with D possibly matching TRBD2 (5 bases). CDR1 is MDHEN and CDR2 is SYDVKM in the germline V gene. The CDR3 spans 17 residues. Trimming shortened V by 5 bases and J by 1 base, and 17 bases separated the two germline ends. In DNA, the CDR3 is TGTGCCAGCAGTACCGGGGTAGCCCCCCTGAACACCGGGGAGCTGTTTTTT. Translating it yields CASSTGVAPLNTGELFF.

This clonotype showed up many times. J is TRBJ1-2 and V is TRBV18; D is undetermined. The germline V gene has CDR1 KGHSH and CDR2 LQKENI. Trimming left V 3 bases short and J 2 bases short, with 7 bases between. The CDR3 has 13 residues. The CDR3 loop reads CASSPRQNYGYTF. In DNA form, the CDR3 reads TGTGCCAGCTCACCCCGGCAGAACTATGGCTACACCTTC.

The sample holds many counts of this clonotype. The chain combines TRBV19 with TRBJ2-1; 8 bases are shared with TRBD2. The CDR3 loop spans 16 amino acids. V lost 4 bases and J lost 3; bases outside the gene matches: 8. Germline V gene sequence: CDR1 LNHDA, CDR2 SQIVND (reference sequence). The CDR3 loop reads CASSTRTSGLYNEQFF. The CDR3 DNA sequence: TGTGCCAGTAGTACCCGAACTAGCGGACTCTACAATGAGCAGTTCTTC. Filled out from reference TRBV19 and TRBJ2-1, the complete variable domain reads DGGITQSPKYLFRKEGQNVTLSCEQNLNHDAMYWYRQDPGQGLRLIYYSQIVNDFQKGDIAEGYSVSREKKESFPLTVTSAQKNPTAFYLCASSTRTSGLYNEQFFGPGTRLTVL.